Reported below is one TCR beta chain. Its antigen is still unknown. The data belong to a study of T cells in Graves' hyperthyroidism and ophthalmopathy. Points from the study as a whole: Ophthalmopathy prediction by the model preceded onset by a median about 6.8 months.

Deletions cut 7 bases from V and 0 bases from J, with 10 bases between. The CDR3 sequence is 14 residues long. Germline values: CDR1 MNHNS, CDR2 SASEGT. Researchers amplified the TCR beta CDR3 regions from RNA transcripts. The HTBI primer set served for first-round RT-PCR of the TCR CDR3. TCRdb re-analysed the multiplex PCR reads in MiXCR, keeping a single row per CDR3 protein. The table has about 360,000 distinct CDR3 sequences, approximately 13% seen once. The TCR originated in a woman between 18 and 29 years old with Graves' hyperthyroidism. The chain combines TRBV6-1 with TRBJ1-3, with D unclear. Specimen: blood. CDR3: CASIRAHSGNTIYF. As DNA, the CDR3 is TGTGCCAGCATCAGAGCGCACTCTGGAAACACCATATATTTT.